This TCR beta chain comes out of a study of identical twins. General study points: Within monozygotic twins, out-of-frame TCR alpha sharing was underestimated by the models.

Each CDR3 protein gets one entry after TCRdb re-called the 5' RACE reads with MiXCR. Among a few hundred thousand distinct CDR3 sequences listed, around 8.8% were seen once. With regard to this clonotype: What it recognizes is unknown.

CDR3 length: 13 amino acids. V gave up 2 bases and J gave up 10 bases, with 12 bases separating them. Germline V lookup: CDR1 SGHAT, CDR2 FQNNGV. Another study also made use of these data, one on yellow fever vaccine responses in identical twins.

The chain has TRBV11-2 and TRBJ2-1, with D uncertain. The sample taken for sequencing was CD8+ T cells sorted from blood. The receptor was isolated from a woman younger than 30 in good health. CDR3 DNA: TGTGCCAGCAGCTTATCTTCCATCGGAGAGCAGTTCTTC. The encoded protein is CASSLSSIGEQFF.